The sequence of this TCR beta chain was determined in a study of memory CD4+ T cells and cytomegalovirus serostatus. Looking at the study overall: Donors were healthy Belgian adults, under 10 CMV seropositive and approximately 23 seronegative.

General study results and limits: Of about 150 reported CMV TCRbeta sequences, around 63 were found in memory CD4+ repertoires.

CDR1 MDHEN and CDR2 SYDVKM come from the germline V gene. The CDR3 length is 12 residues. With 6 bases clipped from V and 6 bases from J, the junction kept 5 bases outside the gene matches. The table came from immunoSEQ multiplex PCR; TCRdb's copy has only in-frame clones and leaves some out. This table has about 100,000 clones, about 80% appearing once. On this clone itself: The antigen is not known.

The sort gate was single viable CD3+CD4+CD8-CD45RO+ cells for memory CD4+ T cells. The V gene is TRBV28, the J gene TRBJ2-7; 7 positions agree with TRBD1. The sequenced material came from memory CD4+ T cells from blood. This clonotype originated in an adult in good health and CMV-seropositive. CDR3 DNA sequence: TGTGCCAGCAGCTCTACAGGGGCCGAGCAGTACTTC. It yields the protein CASSSTGAEQYF.